This is a list of T cell receptor beta chains from one sample in a study of blood T cell repertoires in COVID-19. Here immunoSEQ multiplex PCR was the method, and the copy in TCRdb shows in-frame clones only, minus some. This sample has about 260,000 clones; approximately 90% occur once, and the top ten carry roughly 4%. The sample taken for sequencing was peripheral blood. The receptors were sampled from a man aged 55 to 70 who had recovered from COVID-19. Both conserved end residues are part of each CDR3. The order of the fields is clone size, J gene, D gene, V gene, CDR3 DNA, CDR3 protein. A D gene is named only where the DNA matches it firmly. The listing skips clone size in some rows; elsewhere it reads once, few, many or a size class.

>.|TRBJ2-3|.|TRBV7-2
TGTGCCAGCAGCTTAAGGGCGGGGGCGGATACGCAGTATTTT
CASSLRAGADTQYF
>.|TRBJ2-7|TRBD2|TRBV5-1
TGCGCCAGCAGCAGGAGGACTAGCGGGGACTCCTACGAGCAGTACTTC
CASSRRTSGDSYEQYF
>.|TRBJ1-1|.|TRBV19
TGTGCCAGTAGTATATCACAGGGTACCACTGAAGCTTTCTTT
CASSISQGTTEAFF
>.|TRBJ1-4|.|TRBV5-6
TGTGCCAGCAGCCTCTGGGCGGGTACAACTAATGAAAAACTGTTTTTT
CASSLWAGTTNEKLFF
>.|TRBJ2-7|TRBD2|TRBV9
TGTGCCAGCAGCGCCTCCACTAGCGGGGGCCTACCCTACGAGCAGTACTTC
CASSASTSGGLPYEQYF
>.|TRBJ2-7|.|TRBV29-1
TGCAGCACCCTGGAGGGGCTGTCCTACGAGCAGTACTTC
CSTLEGLSYEQYF
>.|TRBJ1-1|.|TRBV2
TGTGTCACCAGGAACGGACTCCAGAACACTGAAGCTTTCTTT
CVTRNGLQNTEAFF
>.|TRBJ1-4|TRBD1|TRBV10-3
TGTGCCATCAGCGATGACAGGGAAAGGGGTGAAAAACTGTTTTTT
CAISDDRERGEKLFF
>.|TRBJ2-1|TRBD2|TRBV5-1
TGCGCCAGCAGCCTCCGGACTAGCGGGGGGTCATCCTACAATGAGCAGTTCTTC
CASSLRTSGGSSYNEQFF
>once|TRBJ2-7|.|TRBV6-6
TGTGCCAGCAGTTACTCGCTCGAGACAAGTGACGAGCAGTACTTC
CASSYSLETSDEQYF
>.|TRBJ2-1|TRBD2|TRBV14
TGTGCCAGCAGCCAAGATTTAGGACTAGACTACAATGAGCAGTTCTTC
CASSQDLGLDYNEQFF
>.|TRBJ1-2|.|TRBV10-3
TGTGCCATCAGTGAGGGGTTGGGAGCTAACTATGGCTACACCTTC
CAISEGLGANYGYTF
>.|TRBJ2-1|TRBD2|TRBV7-8
TGTGCCAGCAGCTTTAGGCAGGCGGGGGGATTATACAATGAGCAGTTCTTC
CASSFRQAGGLYNEQFF
>.|TRBJ1-5|TRBD1|TRBV6-1
TGTGCCAGCAGTGAAGTTACAGGGGGCGGTTTTGGGAATCAGCCCCAGCATTTT
CASSEVTGGGFGNQPQHF
>.|TRBJ2-5|TRBD1|TRBV14
TGTGCCAGCAGCCTAGAGTGGGACAGGGGTTCGTGGGAGACCCAGTACTTC
CASSLEWDRGSWETQYF
>.|TRBJ1-4|.|TRBV27
TGTGCCAGCAGTTTACAGAGACTTAATGAAAAACTGTTTTTT
CASSLQRLNEKLFF
>.|TRBJ2-5|TRBD2|TRBV6-2/TRBV6-3
TGTGCCAGCAGTTACTCGGTGTCGTCTTTGACTAGCGGGGACCGCCAAGAGACCCAGTACTTC
CASSYSVSSLTSGDRQETQYF
>.|TRBJ1-2|.|TRBV29-1
TGCAGCGTGACAGGTTTATATGGCTACACCTTC
CSVTGLYGYTF
>once|TRBJ2-1|.|TRBV27
TGTGCCAGCAGATTGAACAGGGAGTATGAGCAGTTCTTC
CASRLNREYEQFF
>.|TRBJ2-7|TRBD1|TRBV4-2
TGTGCCAGCAGCCAGGGGACAGGGTACGGCTACGAGCAGTACTTC
CASSQGTGYGYEQYF
>.|TRBJ2-5|.|TRBV28
TGTGCCAGCAGTCAAGGGGACACCTACCAAGAGACCCAGTACTTC
CASSQGDTYQETQYF
>.|TRBJ2-3|TRBD2|TRBV5-1
TGCGCCAGCAGCTCGAGGACTAGCGGGGTGGGGGATACGCAGTATTTT
CASSSRTSGVGDTQYF
>.|TRBJ1-3|.|TRBV24-1
TGTGCCACCACCGAACAGGAGGGAACTGGAAACACCATATATTTT
CATTEQEGTGNTIYF
>.|TRBJ2-7|TRBD2|TRBV7-2
TGTGCCAGCAGCTTATCAGGCCTAGCGGGGCGTTCCTACGAGCAGTACTTC
CASSLSGLAGRSYEQYF
>few|TRBJ1-5|.|TRBV6-5
TGTGCCAGCAGTTACTCCCGGACTCTACCTCCCCAGCATTTT
CASSYSRTLPPQHF
>.|TRBJ1-5|.|TRBV30
TGTGCCTGGAGTTCACTCTATAGCAATCAGCCCCAGCATTTT
CAWSSLYSNQPQHF
>.|TRBJ1-6|.|TRBV4-1
TGCGCCAGCAGCCAATACTTTTCTGGCAGGGCGAAAGCTAATTCACCCCTCCACTTT
CASSQYFSGRAKANSPLHF
>once|TRBJ1-2|.|TRBV7-3
TGTGCCAGCAGCCCTGGGACACCTAACTATGGCTACACCTTC
CASSPGTPNYGYTF
>.|TRBJ1-5|.|TRBV6-5
TGTGCCAGCAGGGGGCTCCAGCCCCAGCATTTT
CASRGLQPQHF
>.|TRBJ2-7|TRBD1|TRBV6-5
TGTGCCAGCAGTTACCAACAGGGGGAATACGAGCAGTACTTC
CASSYQQGEYEQYF
>.|TRBJ2-2|.|TRBV2
TGTGCCAGCAGTGAACGGTCAGGGGCTCTTTCCGGGGAGCTGTTTTTT
CASSERSGALSGELFF
>.|TRBJ1-5|TRBD1|TRBV13
TGTGCCAGCAGCTTAGGCCGACAGGGAAAACAGCCCCAGCATTTT
CASSLGRQGKQPQHF
>.|TRBJ2-5|TRBD1|TRBV10-3
TGTGCCATCAGAAACAGGGGTGGGGAGACCCAGTACTTC
CAIRNRGGETQYF
>.|TRBJ1-2|.|TRBV6-5
TGTGCCAGCAGCTCCGCGGGGGGGAGCACGGATAGCTACACCTTC
CASSSAGGSTDSYTF
>.|TRBJ2-5|.|TRBV13
TGTGCCAGCAGCCCCATGACAGAATACCAAGAGACCCAGTACTTC
CASSPMTEYQETQYF
>.|TRBJ1-4|TRBD1|TRBV5-1
TGCGCCAGCTCAACAGGGGCTAATGAAAAACTGTTTTTT
CASSTGANEKLFF
>.|TRBJ1-5|TRBD1|TRBV19
TGTGCCAGTGGACAGGGAGGGATCAATCAGCCCCAGCATTTT
CASGQGGINQPQHF
>.|TRBJ2-5|.|TRBV7-2
TGTGCCAGCAGCTTATCCCGCACCAGACAAGAGACCCAGTACTTC
CASSLSRTRQETQYF
>.|TRBJ2-1|.|TRBV9
TGTGCCAGCAGCCCAATAGAATTCTCCTACAATGAGCAGTTCTTC
CASSPIEFSYNEQFF
>.|TRBJ1-2|.|TRBV7-2
TGTGCCAGCAGCTTAGTAGTTCAAGCCCGCTTGAGGGACTATGGCTACACCTTC
CASSLVVQARLRDYGYTF
>.|TRBJ1-4|TRBD1|TRBV2
TGTGCCAGCAACGGACAGGGGAGAGAAAAACTGTTTTTT
CASNGQGREKLFF
>.|TRBJ2-7|.|TRBV11-2
TGTGCCAGCAGTCACTCTAGGACCTACGAGCAGTACTTC
CASSHSRTYEQYF
>.|TRBJ2-2|.|TRBV11-2
TGTGCCAGCAGCCCCGGACTGAACACCGGGGAGCTGTTTTTT
CASSPGLNTGELFF
>.|TRBJ2-2|TRBD2|TRBV4-2
TGTGCCAGCAGCCAGACTAGCGGAACCGGGGAGCTGTTTTTT
CASSQTSGTGELFF
>.|TRBJ2-7|.|TRBV20-1
TGCAGTGCTAGAGCCCACTACGAGCAGTACTTC
CSARAHYEQYF
>once|TRBJ1-4|.|TRBV7-2
TGTGCCAGCAGCTTAGATGGGCCGGGAGGAGAAAAACTGTTTTTT
CASSLDGPGGEKLFF
>.|TRBJ2-7|TRBD2|TRBV4-1
TGCGCCAGCGGGGGGGCCTACGAGCAGTACTTC
CASGGAYEQYF
>.|TRBJ1-5|.|TRBV18
TGTGCCAGCTCACTGACCCCGACTGGCAATCAGCCCCAGCATTTT
CASSLTPTGNQPQHF
>once|TRBJ1-5|TRBD1|TRBV27
TGTGCCAGCAGTTTGGGGACAGGAGGTAATCAGCCCCAGCATTTT
CASSLGTGGNQPQHF
>.|TRBJ1-2|TRBD1|TRBV19
TGTGCCAGTAACCAAGACAGGGCCCCCCATCGGAGCGGCTACACCTTC
CASNQDRAPHRSGYTF
>.|TRBJ2-1|.|TRBV21-1
TGTGCCAGCAGCAAAGCGCTTTTGTGGAGGGCACCACAGGGGGTCAATGAGCAGTTCTTC
CASSKALLWRAPQGVNEQFF
>.|TRBJ1-1|TRBD1|TRBV5-6
TGTGCCAGCAGCTTGCTGGGGACAGTGAAGAACACTGAAGCTTTCTTT
CASSLLGTVKNTEAFF
>once|TRBJ2-4|TRBD1|TRBV27
TGTGCCAGCAGAGGACAGGGGATCGCCAAAAACATTCAGTACTTC
CASRGQGIAKNIQYF
>few|TRBJ2-3|.|TRBV19
TGTGCCAGTAGAGGGAGAGGTATTGGCACAGATACGCAGTATTTT
CASRGRGIGTDTQYF
>.|TRBJ2-3|.|TRBV6-1
TGTGCCAGCAGTGAAGTTGTGGGAGACCCAGATACGCAGTATTTT
CASSEVVGDPDTQYF
>.|TRBJ2-3|TRBD2|TRBV25-1
TGTGCCAGCAGTGGTAGGACTAGCGGGGTAACAGATACGCAGTATTTT
CASSGRTSGVTDTQYF
>.|TRBJ1-6|.|TRBV7-2
TGTGCCAGCAGCTCCACCCTACGGTCACCCCTCCACTTT
CASSSTLRSPLHF
>.|TRBJ2-3|.|TRBV5-1
TGCGCCAGCAGCAGGGCTAGCGAAACTTGGGATACGCAGTATTTT
CASSRASETWDTQYF
>.|TRBJ1-2|.|TRBV29-1
TGCAGCGGTGTGACAGGAGAATATGGCTACACCTTC
CSGVTGEYGYTF